This T cell receptor (beta chain) derives from a study of OX40 agonist ivuxolimab in advanced cancers. General notes on the study: Ivuxolimab was an agonistic, fully human IgG2 monoclonal antibody directed against OX40 (CD134), a costimulatory receptor. The paper reports the monotherapy dose-escalation portion (N ≈ 50 patients) of the phase I ivuxolimab trial. Of the 50 to 55 patients in dose escalation, approximately 20 had hepatocellular carcinoma, around 15 had melanoma, 9 had renal cell carcinoma and 9 had head and neck cancer. Intravenous ivuxolimab was administered to patients every 2 weeks at six dose levels: 0.01, 0.1, 0.3, 1.5, 3 and 10 mg/kg. The point of sequencing TCRbeta in the periphery was to test whether ivuxolimab changed TCR sequence diversity and drove clonal T-cell expansion. Patients were allowed to have had prior anti-PD-1, anti-PD-L1 or anti-CTLA-4 therapy, and around 40% of the dose-escalation patients had previously received checkpoint inhibitors. In the dose-escalation cohort, around four fifths of patients were male, and the mean age was approximately 64 years, with a range of roughly 20 to 85. Partial responses occurred in three dose-escalation patients: two with cutaneous melanoma and one with hepatocellular carcinoma. Paper-wide results and their limitations: The antigen specificity of the clonally expanded peripheral T cells was not determined. At doses of 0.1 to 3.0 mg/kg, clonal expansion of both CD4+ and CD8+ blood T cells was observed from baseline to week 6. Low levels of normalized T-cell clonal expansion were also seen in some patients who did not respond. In the 0.1-3.0 mg/kg groups, partial responders were among the patients with the lowest normalized peripheral clonal expansion, particularly in CD8+ T cells. After ivuxolimab, expanded clones were on average more numerous among CD8+ T cells than among CD4+ T cells.

As for this clone: No antigen is known for it. No quality values exist for individual bases; no much larger clone is one base distant.

The trial excluded patients who had a history of autoimmune disease or were on systemic immunosuppression. Peripheral blood for TCR sequencing was collected from all dose cohorts at baseline, on cycle 4 day 1, and on cycle 7 day 1. Samples came from an open-label, multicenter, first-in-human phase I dose-escalation trial of ivuxolimab. Adults with locally advanced or metastatic melanoma, renal cell, hepatocellular, or head and neck squamous cell carcinoma were enrolled in the trial. Before TCR sequencing, CD4+ T cells and CD8+ T cells from peripheral blood were sorted into separate populations. For sequencing of the TCRbeta CDR3 region, genomic DNA was extracted from the sorted cells. TCRbeta CDR3 regions were sequenced using the immunoSEQ Assay. Sourced from immuneACCESS, this table was stored by TCRdb with only in-frame sequences that have V and J called. A share of the clones is absent; for the studies checked, an unresolved V gene accounts for under half, and the remainder has no known explanation. The sample includes about 64,000 clones, with almost 85% observed a single time. The ten largest account for 9.8% of the sample.

For this chain, trimming is 2 bases at the V end and 4 bases at the J end, and the number of junction bases without a gene match is 3. From the germline V gene, CDR1 is SGHRS and CDR2 is YFSETQ. From cysteine to phenylalanine, the CDR3 is 15 amino acids long. The read is trimmed to its CDR3 DNA, 45 bases read in frame from base 1. This sequence was found in an adult with an advanced solid tumor such as melanoma, head and neck, liver or kidney cancer. The receptor chain draws on TRBV5-1 and TRBJ2-1; 10 middle bases align to TRBD2. The sequenced sample was CD4+ or CD8+ T cells sorted from blood, obtained in a trial of the OX40 agonist ivuxolimab. This receptor has the CDR3 CASSLTSGEYNEQFF. The nucleotides read TGCGCCAGCAGCTTAACTAGCGGGGAATACAATGAGCAGTTCTTC.